This T cell receptor (beta chain) was sequenced during a study of T cell repertoires in ileal Crohn's disease. This table comes from immunoSEQ multiplex PCR, and its TCRdb copy is limited to in-frame clones, with some not included. The sample records about 3,500 clones, roughly 91% being singletons. The V gene end was trimmed by 0 bases and the J gene end by 8 bases; junction bases not matched to a gene: 6. This CDR3 has 16 amino acids. Germline V gives CDR1 MNHEY, CDR2 SMNVEV (reference sequence). Sequencing used ileal tissue. The rearrangement links TRBV27 to TRBJ2-1, with 11 nucleotides matching TRBD2. The TCR originated in an adult with Crohn's disease. The CDR3: CASSLSSGGVSDEQFF. The CDR3 coding sequence is TGTGCCAGCAGTTTATCTAGCGGGGGGGTCTCGGATGAGCAGTTCTTC.